This entry is about one T cell receptor (beta chain). As yet, its antigen is unknown. The record originates from a study of cytomegalovirus exposure and HLA in healthy donors. Study in general: Early released data comprised about 85 million unique TCRs from HLA-typed donors. Study results and caveats: Sequencing had likely introduced a cluster of highly shared sequence variants as an artifact. It was approximately 150 TCR beta chains that were listed as cytomegalovirus-associated. The authors assumed roughly uniform sequencing depth across donors for presence/absence analyses.

PCR involved 60 Vbeta and 13 Jbeta primers. Sequencing used immunoSEQ multiplex PCR; TCRdb keeps in-frame clones, though not all of them. Of roughly 69,000 clones listed, under 85% are singletons. Trimming shortened V by 3 bases and J by 4 bases, and 10 bases separated the two germline ends. CDR1 and CDR2 (germline): LNHDA, SQIVND (reference sequence). This CDR3 region has 13 residues. The origin of this receptor is a man between 45 and 60 years old in good health and CMV-seronegative. The sequenced sample consisted of PBMCs. This chain joins TRBV19 and TRBJ2-7; D is unresolved. CDR3 residues: CASSIGGEYEQYF. The CDR3 nucleotides are TGTGCCAGTAGTATTGGCGGTGAATACGAGCAGTACTTC. Variable domain in full (rest from reference TRBV19 and TRBJ2-7): DGGITQSPKYLFRKEGQNVTLSCEQNLNHDAMYWYRQDPGQGLRLIYYSQIVNDFQKGDIAEGYSVSREKKESFPLTVTSAQKNPTAFYLCASSIGGEYEQYFGPGTRLTVT.